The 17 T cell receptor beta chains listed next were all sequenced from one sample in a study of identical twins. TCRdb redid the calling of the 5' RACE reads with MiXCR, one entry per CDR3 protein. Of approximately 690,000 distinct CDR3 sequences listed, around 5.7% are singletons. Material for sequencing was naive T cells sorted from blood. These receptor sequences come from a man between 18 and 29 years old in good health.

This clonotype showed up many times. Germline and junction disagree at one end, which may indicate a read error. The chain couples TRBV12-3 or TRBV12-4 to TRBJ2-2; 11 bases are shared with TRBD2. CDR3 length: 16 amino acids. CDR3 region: CASNLAGGPNTGELFF. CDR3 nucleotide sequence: TGTGCCAGCAATTTAGCGGGAGGGCCGAACACCGGGGAGCTGTTTTTT.

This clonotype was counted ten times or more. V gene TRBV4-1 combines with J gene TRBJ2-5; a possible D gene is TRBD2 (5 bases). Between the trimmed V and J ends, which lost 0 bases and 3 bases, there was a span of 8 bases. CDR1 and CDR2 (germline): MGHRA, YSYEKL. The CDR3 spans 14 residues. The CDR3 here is CASSQDLAEETQYF. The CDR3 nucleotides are TGCGCCAGCAGCCAAGATCTAGCAGAAGAGACCCAGTACTTC.

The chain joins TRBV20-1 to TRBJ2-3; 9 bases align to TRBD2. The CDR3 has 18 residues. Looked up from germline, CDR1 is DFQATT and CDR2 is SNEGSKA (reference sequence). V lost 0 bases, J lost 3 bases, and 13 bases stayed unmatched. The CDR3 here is CSARDWELAGGKTDTQYF. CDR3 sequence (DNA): TGCAGTGCTAGAGATTGGGAATTGGCGGGAGGGAAAACAGATACGCAGTATTTT.

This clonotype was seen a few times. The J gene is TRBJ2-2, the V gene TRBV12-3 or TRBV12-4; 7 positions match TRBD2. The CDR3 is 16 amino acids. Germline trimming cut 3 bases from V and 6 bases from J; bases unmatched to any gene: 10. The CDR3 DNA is TGTGCCAGCAGTTTGCGGCTAGCGGACGTCGCCGGGGAGCTGTTTTTT. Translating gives CASSLRLADVAGELFF.

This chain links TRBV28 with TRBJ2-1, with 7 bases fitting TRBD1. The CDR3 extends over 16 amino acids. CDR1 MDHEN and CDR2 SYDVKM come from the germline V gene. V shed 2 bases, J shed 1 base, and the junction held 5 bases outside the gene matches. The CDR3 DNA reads TGTGCCAGCAGTTTAAGGGGGACAGCATCCTACAATGAGCAGTTCTTC. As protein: CASSLRGTASYNEQFF.

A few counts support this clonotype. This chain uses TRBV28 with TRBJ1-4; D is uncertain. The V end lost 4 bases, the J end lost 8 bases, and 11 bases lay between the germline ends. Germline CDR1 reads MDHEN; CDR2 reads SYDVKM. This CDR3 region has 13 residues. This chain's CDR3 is CASSYGSAEKLFF. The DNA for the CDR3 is TGTGCCAGCAGTTATGGGTCTGCGGAAAAACTGTTTTTT.

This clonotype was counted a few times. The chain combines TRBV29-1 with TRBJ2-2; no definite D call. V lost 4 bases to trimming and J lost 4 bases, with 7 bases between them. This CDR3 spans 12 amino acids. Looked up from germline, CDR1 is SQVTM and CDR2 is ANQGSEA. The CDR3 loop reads CSVAWSTGELFF. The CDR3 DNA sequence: TGCAGCGTTGCTTGGAGCACCGGGGAGCTGTTTTTT.

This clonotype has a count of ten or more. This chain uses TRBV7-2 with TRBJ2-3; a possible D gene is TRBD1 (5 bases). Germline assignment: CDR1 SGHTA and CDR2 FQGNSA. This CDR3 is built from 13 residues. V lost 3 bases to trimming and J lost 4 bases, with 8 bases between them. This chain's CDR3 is CASSLYRSDTQYF. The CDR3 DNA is TGTGCCAGCAGCTTGTACAGGTCAGATACGCAGTATTTT.

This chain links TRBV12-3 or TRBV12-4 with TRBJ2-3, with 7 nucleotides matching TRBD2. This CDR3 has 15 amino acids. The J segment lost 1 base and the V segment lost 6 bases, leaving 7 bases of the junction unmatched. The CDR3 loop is CASRPSGGRTDTQYF. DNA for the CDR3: TGTGCCAGCAGACCGTCGGGAGGACGCACAGATACGCAGTATTTT.

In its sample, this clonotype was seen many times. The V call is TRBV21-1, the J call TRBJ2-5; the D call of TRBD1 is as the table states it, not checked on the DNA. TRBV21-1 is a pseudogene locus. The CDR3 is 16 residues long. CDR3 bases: TGTGCCAGCAGCAACCACAGGGATTTGAGGAAAGAGACCCAGTACTTC. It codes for CASSNHRDLRKETQYF.

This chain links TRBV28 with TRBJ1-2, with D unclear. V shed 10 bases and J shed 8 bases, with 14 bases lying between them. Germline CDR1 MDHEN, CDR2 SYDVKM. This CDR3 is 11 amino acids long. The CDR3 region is CAISQIRGYTF. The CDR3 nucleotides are TGTGCCATATCGCAGATTCGGGGCTACACCTTC.

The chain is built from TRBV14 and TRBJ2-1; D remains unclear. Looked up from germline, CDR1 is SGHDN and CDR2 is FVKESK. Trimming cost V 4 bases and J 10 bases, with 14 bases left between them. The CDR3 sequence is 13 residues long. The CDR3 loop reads CASSLALGREQFF. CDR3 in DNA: TGTGCCAGCAGCCTAGCATTGGGTCGGGAGCAGTTCTTC.

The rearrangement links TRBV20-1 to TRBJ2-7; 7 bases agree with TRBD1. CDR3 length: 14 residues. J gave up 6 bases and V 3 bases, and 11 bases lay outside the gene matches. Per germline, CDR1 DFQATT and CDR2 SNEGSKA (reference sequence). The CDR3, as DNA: TGCAGTGCTAGTGACAGGGCCCCTTGGGGCGAGCAGTACTTC. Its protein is CSASDRAPWGEQYF.

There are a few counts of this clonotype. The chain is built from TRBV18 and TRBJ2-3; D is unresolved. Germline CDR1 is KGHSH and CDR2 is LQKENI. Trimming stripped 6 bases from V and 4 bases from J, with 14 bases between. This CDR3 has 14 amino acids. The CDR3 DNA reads TGTGCCAGCTCCCTTGCAACACTTCCAGATACGCAGTATTTT. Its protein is CASSLATLPDTQYF.

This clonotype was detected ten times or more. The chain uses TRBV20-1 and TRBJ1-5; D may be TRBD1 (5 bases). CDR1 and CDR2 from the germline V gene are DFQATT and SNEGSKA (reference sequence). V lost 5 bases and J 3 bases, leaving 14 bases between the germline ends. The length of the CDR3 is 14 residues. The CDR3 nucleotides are TGCAGTGCTGGGGGGGGACGGGACAATCAGCCCCAGCATTTT. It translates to CSAGGGRDNQPQHF.

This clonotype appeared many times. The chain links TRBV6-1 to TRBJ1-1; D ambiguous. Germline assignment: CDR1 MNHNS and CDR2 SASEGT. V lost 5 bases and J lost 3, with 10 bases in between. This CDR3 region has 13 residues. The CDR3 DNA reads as TGTGCCAGCAGTCGGACGGAGGACACTGAAGCTTTCTTT. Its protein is CASSRTEDTEAFF.

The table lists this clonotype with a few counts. The CDR3 region is CASSAYPLAGVNTDTQYF. For the CDR3, the DNA is TGCGCCAGCAGCGCCTACCCACTAGCGGGAGTCAACACAGATACGCAGTATTTT. The chain couples TRBV5-1 to TRBJ2-3, with 11 bases that match TRBD2. CDR3 length equals 18 residues. V lost 4 bases and J lost 2; bases outside the gene matches: 12. Germline loops: CDR1 SGHRS, CDR2 YFSETQ.